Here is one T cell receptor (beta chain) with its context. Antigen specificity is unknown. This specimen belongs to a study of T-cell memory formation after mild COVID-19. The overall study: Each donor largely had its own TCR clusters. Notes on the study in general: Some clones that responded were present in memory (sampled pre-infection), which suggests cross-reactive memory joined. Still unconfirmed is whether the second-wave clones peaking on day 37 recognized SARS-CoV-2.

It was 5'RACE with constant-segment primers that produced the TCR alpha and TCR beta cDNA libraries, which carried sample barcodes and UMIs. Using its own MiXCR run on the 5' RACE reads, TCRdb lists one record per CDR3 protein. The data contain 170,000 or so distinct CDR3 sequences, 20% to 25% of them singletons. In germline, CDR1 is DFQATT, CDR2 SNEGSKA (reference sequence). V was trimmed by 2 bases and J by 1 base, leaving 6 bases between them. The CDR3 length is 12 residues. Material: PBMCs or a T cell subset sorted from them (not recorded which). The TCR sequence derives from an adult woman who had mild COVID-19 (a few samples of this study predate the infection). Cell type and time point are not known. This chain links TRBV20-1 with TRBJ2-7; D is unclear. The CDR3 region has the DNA TGCAGTGCTAGAACTTGGTCCTACGAGCAGTACTTC. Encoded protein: CSARTWSYEQYF.